The 32 T cell receptor beta chains below come from one sample, sequenced in a study of OX40 agonist ivuxolimab in advanced cancers. Here immunoSEQ multiplex PCR was the method, and the copy in TCRdb shows in-frame clones only, minus some. The profile shows more than 85,000 clones, roughly 90% of them singletons. The sample was CD4+ or CD8+ T cells sorted from blood, taken in a trial of the OX40 agonist ivuxolimab. These receptors were taken from an adult with an advanced solid tumor such as melanoma, head and neck, liver or kidney cancer.

The rearrangement joins TRBV18 to TRBJ2-3; TRBD2 matches 9 bases. Germline-derived CDR1 and CDR2 are KGHSH and LQKENI. The CDR3 has 18 amino acids. J was trimmed by 2 bases and V by 2 bases; bases with no gene match: 11. Here the CDR3 DNA reads TGTGCCAGCTCACCATACATCGGTAGCGGGGGCTACACAGATACGCAGTATTTT. Protein: CASSPYIGSGGYTDTQYF.

J is TRBJ2-1 and V is TRBV7-2, with TRBD2 matching over 10 bases. The CDR3 has 16 residues. After removal of 3 bases from V and 0 bases from J, the junction contained 2 bases not matched to a gene. Germline CDR1 and CDR2: SGHTA and FQGNSA. The CDR3: CASSFVAGGSYNEQFF. As DNA, the CDR3 is TGTGCCAGCAGCTTTGTAGCGGGAGGCTCCTACAATGAGCAGTTCTTC.

This chain uses TRBV2 with TRBJ1-6; perhaps TRBD1 as D (5 bases). V lost 1 base, J lost 7 bases, and 11 bases lay in between. The CDR3 consists of 15 residues. Germline V CDR1 and CDR2: SNHLY, FYNNEI. CDR3 residues: CASSEEGTQNSPLHF. CDR3 coding DNA: TGTGCCAGCAGTGAAGAGGGGACGCAGAATTCACCCCTCCACTTT.

This chain connects TRBV4-2 to TRBJ1-3, with D perhaps TRBD1 (6 bases). The germline CDR1 and CDR2 sequences are LGHNA and YNFKEQ. The CDR3 sequence is 17 residues long. V was clipped by 6 bases and J by 4 bases, with 22 bases between them. CDR3 loop: CASSPRTGQGTGNTIYF. The CDR3 DNA is TGTGCCAGCAGTCCGCGCACGGGTCAGGGGACGGGAAACACCATATATTTT.

This clone occurred once. The gene calls are TRBV27 and TRBJ1-2, with TRBD1 matching 10 bases. The CDR3 has 14 amino acids. The J segment lost 7 bases and the V segment lost 6 bases, leaving 8 bases of the junction unmatched. Germline V gives CDR1 MNHEY, CDR2 SMNVEV (reference sequence). The CDR3 here is CASRWGQGLRGYTF. For the CDR3, the DNA is TGTGCCAGCAGGTGGGGACAGGGGTTGCGTGGCTACACCTTC.

The chain combines TRBV7-2 with TRBJ2-3, with 11 bases identical to TRBD2. CDR1 and CDR2 from the germline V gene are SGHTA and FQGNSA. Trimming cost V 7 bases and J 5 bases; bases outside gene matches: 11. The CDR3 extends over 16 amino acids. The DNA of the CDR3 is TGTGCCAGCACCTTCGTAGCGGGAGGGAATTTAGATACGCAGTATTTT. Translated, it gives CASTFVAGGNLDTQYF.

This sequence joins TRBV6-6 and TRBJ1-4; weak D call: TRBD1 (6 bases). Between the trimmed V and J ends, which lost 7 bases and 8 bases, there was a span of 17 bases. The germline CDR1 and CDR2 sequences are MNHNY and SVGAGI (reference sequence). The CDR3 is 14 amino acids. The chain's CDR3 is CASTQTGLWEKLFF. DNA of the CDR3: TGTGCCAGCACCCAAACAGGGCTATGGGAAAAACTGTTTTTT.

This chain links TRBV9 with TRBJ1-4; maybe TRBD1 (5 bases). V lost 3 bases and J 0 bases, leaving 9 bases between the germline ends. The CDR3 sequence is 15 residues long. The germline gives CDR1 SGDLS, CDR2 YYNGEE. The CDR3 spells CASSGGPATNEKLFF. CDR3 coding DNA: TGTGCCAGCAGCGGGGGACCTGCAACTAATGAAAAACTGTTTTTT.

V is TRBV29-1 and J is TRBJ1-2, with TRBD1 matching 8 bases. The CDR3 runs 11 residues. The V and J ends lost 4 bases and 8 bases, in that order; junction bases with no gene match: 3. Germline CDR1 reads SQVTM; CDR2 reads ANQGSEA. In DNA, the CDR3 is TGCAGCGTTGGGGGGACAGGCGGCTACACCTTC. The encoded protein is CSVGGTGGYTF.

J is TRBJ2-1 and V is TRBV6-1; the match to TRBD2 covers 8 bases. CDR3 length: 15 amino acids. J lost 8 bases, V lost 5 bases, and 11 bases had no gene match. Looked up from germline, CDR1 is MNHNS and CDR2 is SASEGT. The DNA of the CDR3 is TGTGCCAGCAGTTTTATAGCGGGAAAGGAGGATGAGCAGTTCTTC. As protein: CASSFIAGKEDEQFF.

The chain has TRBV10-3 and TRBJ2-2; 7 bases match TRBD1. CDR1 is ENHRY, CDR2 SYGVKD, per germline. The CDR3 sequence is 15 residues long. Germline trimming cut 5 bases from V and 0 bases from J; bases unmatched to any gene: 3. The CDR3 reads CAISLGTANTGELFF. The CDR3 DNA follows: TGTGCCATCAGTCTAGGGACAGCGAACACCGGGGAGCTGTTTTTT.

The V call is TRBV7-2, the J call TRBJ2-2; D is perhaps TRBD1 (6 bases). The CDR3 is 15 residues long. The V end lost 2 bases, the J end lost 6 bases, and 13 bases lay between the germline ends. CDR1 and CDR2 (germline): SGHTA, FQGNSA. The DNA of the CDR3 is TGTGCCAGCAGCTTATTACAGGGATACGCCGGGGAGCTGTTTTTT. Protein sequence: CASSLLQGYAGELFF.

Comment on this clone: A much more abundant neighbour one base away suggests this may be a read error. The chain combines TRBV6-1 with TRBJ1-1; D possibly corresponds to TRBD1 (5 bases). CDR1 is MNHNS and CDR2 is SASEGT in the germline V gene. The germline V and J ends were trimmed by 6 bases and 0 bases, with 8 bases remaining between them. The CDR3 sequence is 13 residues long. The DNA for the CDR3 is TGTGCCAGCAGCCAACAGGTGAACACTGAAGCTTTCTTT. It yields the protein CASSQQVNTEAFF.

V gene TRBV2 combines with J gene TRBJ1-5; D is perhaps TRBD1 (6 bases). CDR3 length: 13 residues. V gave up 5 bases and J gave up 7 bases, with 12 bases separating them. The germline CDR1 and CDR2 sequences are SNHLY and FYNNEI. CDR3 in amino acids: CASSSTGTQPQHF. The CDR3 nucleotides read TGTGCCAGCAGTTCTACAGGGACCCAGCCCCAGCATTTT. The full variable domain, rest sourced from reference TRBV2 and TRBJ1-5, is EPEVTQTPSHQVTQMGQEVILRCVPISNHLYFYWYRQILGQKVEFLVSFYNNEISEKSEIFDDQFSVERPDGSNFTLKIRSTKLEDSAMYFCASSSTGTQPQHFGDGTRLSIL.

The genes are TRBV5-6 and TRBJ2-7; D ambiguous. CDR1 and CDR2 (germline): SGHDT, YYEEEE. This CDR3 is built from 12 residues. Trimming stripped 0 bases from V and 4 bases from J, with 5 bases between. CDR3 sequence (DNA): TGTGCCAGCAGCTTGGCGGATTACGAGCAGTACTTC. Translated, it gives CASSLADYEQYF.

This chain joins TRBV4-2 and TRBJ1-1; D not certain. V lost 0 bases and J lost 1, with 12 bases in between. CDR1 is LGHNA and CDR2 is YNFKEQ in the germline V gene. The length of the CDR3 is 16 residues. DNA of the CDR3: TGTGCCAGCAGCCAAGATGCCCGTGGGAGGAACACTGAAGCTTTCTTT. Amino acids: CASSQDARGRNTEAFF.

V and J are TRBV4-1 and TRBJ1-1; tentatively, D is TRBD1 (6 bases). Trimming stripped 4 bases from V and 0 bases from J, with 15 bases between. Looked up from germline, CDR1 is MGHRA and CDR2 is YSYEKL. This CDR3 comprises 16 residues. CDR3 residues: CASSPRERGMNTEAFF. Written as DNA, the CDR3 is TGCGCCAGCAGCCCCCGAGAAAGGGGGATGAACACTGAAGCTTTCTTT.

The J gene is TRBJ1-1, the V gene TRBV7-9; no definite D call. The CDR3 is made up of 13 amino acids. The germline CDR1 and CDR2 sequences are SEHNR and FQNEAQ (reference sequence). Trimming pared 1 base from V and 1 base from J, leaving 4 bases between. Here the CDR3 reads CASSLVTNTEAFF. The CDR3 nucleotides read TGTGCCAGCAGCTTAGTTACGAACACTGAAGCTTTCTTT.

The V and J genes are TRBV27 and TRBJ2-7; TRBD1 agrees at 7 bases. Germline CDR1 is MNHEY and CDR2 is SMNVEV (reference sequence). The V and J ends lost 6 bases and 4 bases, in that order; junction bases with no gene match: 9. The CDR3 loop spans 14 amino acids. The CDR3, as DNA: TGTGCCAGCAGCCCCCGGGACAGCTTATACGAGCAGTACTTC. The encoded protein is CASSPRDSLYEQYF.

The chain links TRBV7-2 to TRBJ2-3, with D unresolved. Per germline, CDR1 SGHTA and CDR2 FQGNSA. V gave up 2 bases and J gave up 4 bases, with 7 bases separating them. CDR3 size: 13 residues. CDR3 nucleotide sequence: TGTGCCAGCAGCTTAATGAAGGCAGATACGCAGTATTTT. Encoded protein: CASSLMKADTQYF.

The rearrangement uses TRBV5-5 and TRBJ1-2; no firm D call. CDR1 and CDR2 from the germline V gene are SGHKS and YYEKEE (reference sequence). The CDR3 has 14 amino acids. Trimming cost V 1 base and J 7 bases, with 14 bases left between them. The CDR3 is CASSLIEGISGYTF. CDR3 in DNA: TGTGCCAGCAGCTTGATAGAGGGAATTAGTGGCTACACCTTC.

The V gene is TRBV10-3, the J gene TRBJ1-4; D is unresolved. CDR3 size: 15 residues. The germline CDR1 and CDR2 sequences are ENHRY and SYGVKD. V lost 0 bases and J 8 bases, leaving 13 bases between the germline ends. This CDR3 reads CAISESSGAPEKLFF. CDR3 DNA sequence: TGTGCCATCAGTGAGTCGAGCGGCGCCCCCGAAAAACTGTTTTTT.

CDR3 residues: CASSFRTRREQFF. In DNA form, the CDR3 reads TGTGCCAGCAGCTTTCGAACCCGCCGTGAGCAGTTCTTC. The genes are TRBV7-2 and TRBJ2-1; no definite D call. In germline, CDR1 is SGHTA, CDR2 FQGNSA. The ends were cut back, 3 bases at V and 9 bases at J, with 12 bases in the middle. This CDR3 has 13 amino acids.

The V gene is TRBV7-3, the J gene TRBJ1-2; D might be TRBD1 (5 bases). Germline CDR1 is SGHTA and CDR2 is FQGTGA. V was shortened by 5 bases and J by 4 bases, with 17 bases between the two germline ends. The CDR3 runs to 15 residues. CDR3 protein: CASSSRDSNPYGYTF. In nucleotides, the CDR3 is TGTGCCAGCAGCAGCCGGGACTCCAATCCCTATGGCTACACCTTC.

The chain is built from TRBV9 and TRBJ2-3, with TRBD1 matching 8 bases. This CDR3 spans 14 amino acids. Germline lookup yields CDR1 SGDLS and CDR2 YYNGEE. V lost 7 bases to trimming and J lost 2 bases; unmatched junction nucleotides: 6. The CDR3 reads CASGLQGDTDTQYF. The CDR3 nucleotides read TGTGCCAGCGGGTTACAGGGGGACACAGATACGCAGTATTTT.

This clone was observed a handful of times. The gene calls are TRBV9 and TRBJ2-1; 9 bases line up with TRBD1. Germline V gene lookup returns CDR1 SGDLS and CDR2 YYNGEE. CDR3 size: 18 residues. Trimming at V came to 2 bases and at J to 1 base, leaving 10 bases not matched to a gene. The CDR3 here is CASSVGTGRRGSYNEQFF. The CDR3 DNA follows: TGTGCCAGCAGCGTCGGGACAGGGCGTCGCGGGTCCTACAATGAGCAGTTCTTC.

The chain has TRBV5-1 and TRBJ2-6, with D possibly TRBD1 on 6 matching bases. Trimming took off 10 bases at V and 2 bases at J, with 19 bases between the two ends. The germline CDR1 and CDR2 sequences are SGHRS and YFSETQ. The CDR3 loop spans 16 amino acids. The CDR3 region has the DNA TGCGCCTCGGCGTACAGGGATCGCACTGGGGCCAACGTCCTGACTTTC. It specifies CASAYRDRTGANVLTF.

The gene calls are TRBV5-1 and TRBJ2-5; D gene ambiguous. CDR3 size: 14 residues. V was shortened by 0 bases and J by 4 bases, with 10 bases between the two germline ends. In germline, CDR1 is SGHRS, CDR2 YFSETQ. This CDR3 reads CASSLATQGETQYF. As DNA, the CDR3 is TGCGCCAGCAGCTTGGCGACCCAAGGAGAGACCCAGTACTTC.

This chain joins TRBV5-6 and TRBJ2-1; 7 bases agree with TRBD2. After removal of 3 bases from V and 9 bases from J, the junction contained 15 bases not matched to a gene. Germline V gives CDR1 SGHDT, CDR2 YYEEEE. The CDR3 runs 16 residues. The DNA of the CDR3 is TGTGCCAGCAGCTCGGACTGGGGCGGGAGAGAGAGTGAGCAGTTCTTC. This codes for CASSSDWGGRESEQFF.

The rearrangement links TRBV19 to TRBJ2-7; no firm D call. CDR1 and CDR2 (germline): LNHDA, SQIVND (reference sequence). The CDR3 has 13 amino acids. V dropped 6 bases and J dropped 6 bases, with 15 bases sitting between them. The DNA for the CDR3 is TGTGCCAGTAGCGGCGGCCCCGGCGGCGAGCAGTACTTC. Amino acid sequence: CASSGGPGGEQYF.

The rearrangement links TRBV9 to TRBJ1-2; D not resolved. The germline CDR1 and CDR2 sequences are SGDLS and YYNGEE. The CDR3 has 13 amino acids. V lost 0 bases and J lost 6, with 9 bases in between. The CDR3 sequence: CASSVGLSDGYTF. The CDR3 DNA reads TGTGCCAGCAGCGTAGGGCTCTCAGATGGCTACACCTTC.

The chain links TRBV7-3 to TRBJ1-2, with no clear D. Germline V gene sequence: CDR1 SGHTA, CDR2 FQGTGA. The CDR3 sequence is 14 residues long. Trimming took 2 bases from V and 2 from J, leaving 9 bases between them. The CDR3 DNA reads TGTGCCAGCAGCTTAGAGTCGCAGAACTATGGCTACACCTTC. It codes for CASSLESQNYGYTF.